This TCR beta chain comes out of a study of shared clonotypes between healthy human individuals. The study's findings and limits: Larger richness was generally estimated for naive than memory subsets. Incomplete sequencing of sorted subsets was indicated by rarefaction despite large depth. Non-shared clonotypes had lower generation probabilities than those shared by all four donors.

In regard to this clone: Its antigen is not identified.

Trimming removed 4 bases from V and 5 bases from J; junction bases left unmatched: 9. The CDR3 has 15 residues. Germline V gene lookup returns CDR1 KGHSH and CDR2 LQKENI. Clones were sequenced by immunoSEQ multiplex PCR, and TCRdb holds only the in-frame ones, with some missing. The table shows roughly 2 million clones, with approximately 94% occurring only once. As defined, naive CD8 cells were CD45RO-negative and positively selected for CCR7, with terminally differentiated effector memory CD45RA+ cells excluded. The specimen sequenced was naive CD8+ T cells sorted from blood. The source is a man between 18 and 35 years old in good health. The chain has TRBV18 and TRBJ1-1, with TRBD1 matching 8 bases. CDR3 DNA sequence: TGTGCCAGCTCACTTCCCGGGACAGGCGGGACTGAAGCTTTCTTT. Translated, it gives CASSLPGTGGTEAFF.